This TCR beta chain was found in a study of control samples from healthy donors and cancer patients. Repertoires were generated with immunoSEQ multiplex PCR, while TCRdb's copy carries only in-frame clones and drops some. The data show tens of thousands of clones, more than 85% seen once. Looked up from germline, CDR1 is SGHRS and CDR2 is YFSETQ. This CDR3 has 15 amino acids. V lost 2 bases, J lost 5 bases, and 5 bases stayed unmatched. The sequenced sample was blood. This TCR came from a woman aged 25-40 years in good health. This chain links TRBV5-1 with TRBJ1-4; 8 bases fit TRBD1. The CDR3: CASSLGTGGNEKLFF. CDR3 sequence (DNA): TGCGCCAGCAGCTTAGGAACAGGGGGGAATGAAAAACTGTTTTTT.